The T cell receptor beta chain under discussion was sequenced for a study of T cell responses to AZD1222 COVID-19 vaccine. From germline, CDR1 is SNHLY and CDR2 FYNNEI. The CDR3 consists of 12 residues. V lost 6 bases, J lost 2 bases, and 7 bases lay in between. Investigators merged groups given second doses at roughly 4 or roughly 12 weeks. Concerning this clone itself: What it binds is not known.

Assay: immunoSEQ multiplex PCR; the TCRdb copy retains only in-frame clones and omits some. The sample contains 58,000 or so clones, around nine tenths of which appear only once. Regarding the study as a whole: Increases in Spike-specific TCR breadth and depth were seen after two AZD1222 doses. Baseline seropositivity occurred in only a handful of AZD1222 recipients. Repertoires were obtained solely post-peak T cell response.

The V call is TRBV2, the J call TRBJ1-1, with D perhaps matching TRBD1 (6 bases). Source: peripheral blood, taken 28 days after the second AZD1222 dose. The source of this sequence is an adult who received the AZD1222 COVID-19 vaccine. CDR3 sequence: CASRDSNTEAFF. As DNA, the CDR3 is TGTGCCAGCAGGGACAGTAACACTGAAGCTTTCTTT.